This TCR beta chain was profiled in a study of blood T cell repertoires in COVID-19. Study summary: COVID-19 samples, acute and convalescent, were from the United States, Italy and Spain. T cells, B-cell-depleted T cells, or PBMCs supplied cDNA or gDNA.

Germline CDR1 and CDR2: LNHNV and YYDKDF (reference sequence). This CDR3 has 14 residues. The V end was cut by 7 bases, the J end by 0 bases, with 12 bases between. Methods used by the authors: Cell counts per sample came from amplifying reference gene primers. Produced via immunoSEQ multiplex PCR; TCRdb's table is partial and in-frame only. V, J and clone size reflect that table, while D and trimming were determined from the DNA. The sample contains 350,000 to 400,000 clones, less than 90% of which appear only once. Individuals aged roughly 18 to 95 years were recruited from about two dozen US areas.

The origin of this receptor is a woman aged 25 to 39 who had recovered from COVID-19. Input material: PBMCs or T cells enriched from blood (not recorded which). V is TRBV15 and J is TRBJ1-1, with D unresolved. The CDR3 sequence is CATTRTFMNTEAFF. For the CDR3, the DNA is TGTGCCACCACGAGGACTTTCATGAACACTGAAGCTTTCTTT.